A selection of T cell receptor beta chains follows, all from one sample in a study of OX40 agonist ivuxolimab in advanced cancers. Produced via immunoSEQ multiplex PCR; TCRdb's table is partial and in-frame only. The data hold about 40,000 clones, with around 89% observed a single time. The sample in question was CD4+ or CD8+ T cells sorted from blood, obtained in a trial of the OX40 agonist ivuxolimab. The origin of the receptors is an adult with an advanced solid tumor such as melanoma, head and neck, liver or kidney cancer. Both conserved end residues are part of each CDR3. D genes are given only for firm matches. Clone size is stated in some rows and not others, as once, few, many or a class when expanded.

D gene	V gene	clone size	J gene	CDR3 protein	CDR3 DNA
.	TRBV29-1	.	TRBJ2-1	CSVEEDSPSSYNEQFF	TGCAGCGTTGAAGAAGATAGCCCCTCCTCCTACAATGAGCAGTTCTTC
TRBD1	TRBV5-1	.	TRBJ2-2	CASSPGRQGAWTGELFF	TGCGCCAGCAGCCCGGGACGACAGGGGGCGTGGACCGGGGAGCTGTTTTTT
.	TRBV13	.	TRBJ1-1	CASSLRRRNPEAFF	TGTGCCAGCAGCTTACGGAGGAGGAATCCTGAAGCTTTCTTT
TRBD2	TRBV7-2	few	TRBJ2-7	CASSLMGGTYEQYF	TGTGCCAGCAGCTTAATGGGGGGGACCTACGAGCAGTACTTC
.	TRBV18	.	TRBJ1-1	CASSLVGGTEAFF	TGTGCCAGCTCCCTCGTGGGGGGGACTGAAGCTTTCTTT
TRBD2	TRBV7-8	.	TRBJ2-7	CASSSPGLANEQYF	TGTGCCAGCAGCTCTCCGGGACTAGCCAACGAGCAGTACTTC
.	TRBV5-1	few	TRBJ2-1	CASSFGPEQFF	TGCGCCAGCAGCTTTGGACCGGAGCAGTTCTTC
.	TRBV28	once	TRBJ1-2	CASSSPNLRVSGYTF	TGTGCCAGCAGTTCACCGAACCTCCGGGTGAGTGGCTACACCTTC
.	TRBV7-2	.	TRBJ2-7	CASSLSRPEVTSEQYF	TGTGCCAGCAGCTTATCCCGCCCGGAGGTCACCTCCGAGCAGTACTTC
.	TRBV5-1	few	TRBJ1-1	CASSLAGAGTEAFF	TGCGCCAGCAGCTTGGCAGGGGCGGGCACTGAAGCTTTCTTT